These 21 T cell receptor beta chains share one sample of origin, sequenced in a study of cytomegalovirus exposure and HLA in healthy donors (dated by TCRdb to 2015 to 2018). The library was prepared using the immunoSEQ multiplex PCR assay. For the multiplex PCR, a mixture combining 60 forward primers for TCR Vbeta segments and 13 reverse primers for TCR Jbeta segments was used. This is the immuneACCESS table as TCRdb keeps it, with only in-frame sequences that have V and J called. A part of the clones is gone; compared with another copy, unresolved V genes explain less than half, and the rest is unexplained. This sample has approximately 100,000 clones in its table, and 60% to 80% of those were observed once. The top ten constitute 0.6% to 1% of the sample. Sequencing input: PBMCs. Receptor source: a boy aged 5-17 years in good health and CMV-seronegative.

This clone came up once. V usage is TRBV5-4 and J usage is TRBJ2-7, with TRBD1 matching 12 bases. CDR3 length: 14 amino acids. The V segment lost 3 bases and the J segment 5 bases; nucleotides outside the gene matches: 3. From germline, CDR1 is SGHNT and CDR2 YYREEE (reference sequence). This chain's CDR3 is CASSSGTGGNEQYF. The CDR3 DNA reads TGTGCCAGCAGCTCCGGGACAGGGGGCAACGAGCAGTACTTC.

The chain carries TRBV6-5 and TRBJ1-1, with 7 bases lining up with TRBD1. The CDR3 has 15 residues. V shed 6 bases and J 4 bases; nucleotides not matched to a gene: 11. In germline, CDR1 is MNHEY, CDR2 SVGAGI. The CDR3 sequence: CASRRGRPGGTEAFF. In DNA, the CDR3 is TGTGCCAGCAGAAGGGGGAGACCAGGGGGCACTGAAGCTTTCTTT.

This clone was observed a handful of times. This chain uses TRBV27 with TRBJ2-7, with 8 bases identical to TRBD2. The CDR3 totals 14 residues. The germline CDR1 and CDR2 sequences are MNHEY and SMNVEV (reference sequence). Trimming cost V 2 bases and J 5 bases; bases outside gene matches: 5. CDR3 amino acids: CASSLTGGPHEQYF. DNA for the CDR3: TGTGCCAGCAGTTTAACGGGGGGGCCCCACGAGCAGTACTTC.

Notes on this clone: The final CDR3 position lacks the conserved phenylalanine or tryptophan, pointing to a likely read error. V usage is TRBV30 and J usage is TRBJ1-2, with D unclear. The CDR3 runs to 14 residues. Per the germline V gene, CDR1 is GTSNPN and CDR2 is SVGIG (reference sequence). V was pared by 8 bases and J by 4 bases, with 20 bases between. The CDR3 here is CAGRVAWSGYGYTV. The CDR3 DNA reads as TGTGCCGGTCGGGTAGCCTGGAGCGGCTATGGCTACACCGTC.

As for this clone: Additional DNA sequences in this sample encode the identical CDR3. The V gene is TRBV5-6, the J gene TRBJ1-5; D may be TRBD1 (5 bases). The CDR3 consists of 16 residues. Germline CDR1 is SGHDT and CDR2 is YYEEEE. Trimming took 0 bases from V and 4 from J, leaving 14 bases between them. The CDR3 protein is CASSLGAGGRNQPQHF. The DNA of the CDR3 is TGTGCCAGCAGCTTGGGTGCCGGGGGTCGAAATCAGCCCCAGCATTTT.

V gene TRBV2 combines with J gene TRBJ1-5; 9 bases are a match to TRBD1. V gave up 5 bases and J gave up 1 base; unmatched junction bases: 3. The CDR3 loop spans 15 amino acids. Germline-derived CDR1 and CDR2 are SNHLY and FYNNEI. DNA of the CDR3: TGTGCCAGCAGTCGACAGGGGGGAAGCAATCAGCCCCAGCATTTT. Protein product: CASSRQGGSNQPQHF.

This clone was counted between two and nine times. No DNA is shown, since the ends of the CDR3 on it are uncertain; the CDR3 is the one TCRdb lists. CDR3 in amino acids: CASSWGGGIGTNEKLFF. This sequence joins TRBV12-1 and TRBJ1-4. TRBV12-1 is classified as a pseudogene. The CDR3 comprises 17 residues, both ends counted.

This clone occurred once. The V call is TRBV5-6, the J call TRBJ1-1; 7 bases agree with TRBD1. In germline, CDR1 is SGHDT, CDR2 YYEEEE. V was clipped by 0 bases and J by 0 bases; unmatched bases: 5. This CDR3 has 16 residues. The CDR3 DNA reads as TGTGCCAGCAGCTTGGGACAGGGTCCGATGAACACTGAAGCTTTCTTT. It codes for CASSLGQGPMNTEAFF.

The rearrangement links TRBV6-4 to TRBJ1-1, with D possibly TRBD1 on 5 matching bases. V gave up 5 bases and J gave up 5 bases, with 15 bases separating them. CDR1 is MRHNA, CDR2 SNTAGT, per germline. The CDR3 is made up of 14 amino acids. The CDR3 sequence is CASSPGQGGTEAFF. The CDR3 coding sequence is TGTGCCAGCAGTCCTGGGCAGGGAGGTACTGAAGCTTTCTTT.

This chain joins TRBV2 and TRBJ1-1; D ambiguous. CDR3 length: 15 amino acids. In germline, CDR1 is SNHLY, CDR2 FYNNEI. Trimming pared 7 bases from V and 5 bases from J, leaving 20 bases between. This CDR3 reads CASKLGGIWRTEAFF. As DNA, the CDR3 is TGTGCCAGCAAATTGGGAGGGATATGGAGAACTGAAGCTTTCTTT.

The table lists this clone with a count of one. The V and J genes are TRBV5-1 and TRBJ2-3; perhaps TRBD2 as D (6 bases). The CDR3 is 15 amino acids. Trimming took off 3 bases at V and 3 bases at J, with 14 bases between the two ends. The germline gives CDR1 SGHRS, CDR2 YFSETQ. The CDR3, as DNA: TGCGCCAGCAGCTGGGGGGACCTAGGAACAGATACGCAGTATTTT. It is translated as CASSWGDLGTDTQYF.

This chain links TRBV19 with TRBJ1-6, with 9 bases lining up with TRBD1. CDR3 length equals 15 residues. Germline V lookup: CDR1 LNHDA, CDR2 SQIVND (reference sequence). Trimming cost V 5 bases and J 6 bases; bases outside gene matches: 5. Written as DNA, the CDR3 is TGTGCCAGTAGTGTGTGGGACAGGGCTAATTCACCCCTCCACTTT. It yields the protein CASSVWDRANSPLHF.

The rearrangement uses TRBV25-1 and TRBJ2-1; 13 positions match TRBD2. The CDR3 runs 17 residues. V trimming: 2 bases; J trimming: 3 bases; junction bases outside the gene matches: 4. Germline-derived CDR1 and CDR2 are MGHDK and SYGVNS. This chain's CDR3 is CASSEQRTSGGYNEQFF. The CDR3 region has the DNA TGTGCCAGCAGTGAACAACGGACTAGCGGGGGCTACAATGAGCAGTTCTTC.

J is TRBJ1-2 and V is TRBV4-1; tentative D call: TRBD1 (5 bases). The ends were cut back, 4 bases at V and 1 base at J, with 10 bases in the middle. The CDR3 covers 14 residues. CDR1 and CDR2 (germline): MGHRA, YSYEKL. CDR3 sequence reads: CASSPVGGNYGYTF. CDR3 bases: TGCGCCAGCAGCCCCGTGGGGGGTAACTATGGCTACACCTTC.

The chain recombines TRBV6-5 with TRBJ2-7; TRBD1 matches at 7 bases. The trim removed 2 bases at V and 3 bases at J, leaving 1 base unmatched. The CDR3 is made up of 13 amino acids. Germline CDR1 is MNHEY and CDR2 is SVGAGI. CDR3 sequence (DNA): TGTGCCAGCAGTTACCGACAGGGCTACGAGCAGTACTTC. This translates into CASSYRQGYEQYF.

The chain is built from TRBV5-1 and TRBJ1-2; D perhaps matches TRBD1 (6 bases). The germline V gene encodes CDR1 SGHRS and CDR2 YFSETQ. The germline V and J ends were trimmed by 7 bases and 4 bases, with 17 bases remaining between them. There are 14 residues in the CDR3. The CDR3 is CASGSNRGSYGYTF. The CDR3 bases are TGCGCCAGCGGCTCGAATAGGGGGAGCTATGGCTACACCTTC.

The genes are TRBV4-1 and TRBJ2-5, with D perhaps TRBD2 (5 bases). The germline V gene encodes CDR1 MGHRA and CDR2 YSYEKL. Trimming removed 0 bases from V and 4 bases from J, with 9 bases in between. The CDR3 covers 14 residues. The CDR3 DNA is TGCGCCAGCAGCCAAGATGAGGGAATAGAGACCCAGTACTTC. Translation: CASSQDEGIETQYF.

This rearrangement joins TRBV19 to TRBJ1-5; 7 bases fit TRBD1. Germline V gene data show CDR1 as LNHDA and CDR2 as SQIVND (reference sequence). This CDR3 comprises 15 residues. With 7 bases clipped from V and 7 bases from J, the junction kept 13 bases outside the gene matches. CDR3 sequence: CASNPEQGRRQPQHF. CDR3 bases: TGTGCCAGTAACCCGGAACAGGGGAGGAGGCAGCCCCAGCATTTT.

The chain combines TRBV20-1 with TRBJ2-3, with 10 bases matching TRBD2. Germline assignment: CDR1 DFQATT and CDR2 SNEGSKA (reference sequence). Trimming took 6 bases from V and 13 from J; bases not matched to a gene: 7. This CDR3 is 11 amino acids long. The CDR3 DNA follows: TGCAGTGCCGAGCTAGCGGGGGTGGAGTATTTT. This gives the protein CSAELAGVEYF.

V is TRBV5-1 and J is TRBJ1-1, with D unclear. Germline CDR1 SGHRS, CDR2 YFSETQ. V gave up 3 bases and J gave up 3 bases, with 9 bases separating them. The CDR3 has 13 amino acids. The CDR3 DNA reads TGCGCCAGCAGCTCGGGAGTGGACACTGAAGCTTTCTTT. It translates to CASSSGVDTEAFF. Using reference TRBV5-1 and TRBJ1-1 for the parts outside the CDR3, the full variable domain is KAGVTQTPRYLIKTRGQQVTLSCSPISGHRSVSWYQQTPGQGLQFLFEYFSETQRNKGNFPGRFSGRQFSNSRSEMNVSTLELGDSALYLCASSSGVDTEAFFGQGTRLTVV.

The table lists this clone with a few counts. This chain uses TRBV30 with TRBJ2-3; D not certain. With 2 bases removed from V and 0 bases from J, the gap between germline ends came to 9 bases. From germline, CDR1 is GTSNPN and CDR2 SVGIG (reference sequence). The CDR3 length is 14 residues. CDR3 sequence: CAWSTAASTDTQYF. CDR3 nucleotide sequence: TGTGCCTGGAGTACGGCGGCTAGCACAGATACGCAGTATTTT.